Here is one T cell receptor (beta chain) with its context. These data are taken from a study of blood T cell repertoires in COVID-19. This CDR3 region has 14 residues. The germline V and J ends were trimmed by 4 bases and 3 bases, with 13 bases remaining between them. The germline gives CDR1 MNHEY, CDR2 SVGAGI. As handled by the study authors: For nucleated cells, counts were estimated from reference gene primer amplification. Libraries were prepared by immunoSEQ multiplex PCR; TCRdb keeps only in-frame clonotypes and omits some of them. V, J and clone size were drawn from that table, and D and trimming were deduced from the DNA. The repertoire holds 380,000 or so clones, with over 65% as singletons.

The source is a human donor with acute or convalescent COVID-19. The donor label of this sample is uncertain. V and J are TRBV6-5 and TRBJ2-7; TRBD1 is a possible D gene (6 bases). Specimen: peripheral blood. The CDR3 DNA reads TGTGCCAGCAGTTTAGTACAGGGAAACTACGAGCAGTACTTC. Its protein is CASSLVQGNYEQYF.